The 13 T cell receptor beta chains in this list originate from one sample, sequenced in a study of T cells expressing NK-cell markers. One entry per CDR3 protein, without DNA, is what TCRdb gives after re-calling the 5' RACE reads. This specimen shows 8,000 or so distinct CDR3 sequences; the ten leading clones hold under 11%. Sequenced material: blood T cells: a sorted CD56 or NKG2C T cell subset, CD4+ or CD8+ T cells, or bulk PBMC T cells (not recorded which). The receptor source for this set is a man aged 18 to 30 in good health.

The chain has TRBV5-6 and TRBJ1-1; TCRdb reports TRBD1, a call that lacks DNA to check it against. The CDR3 runs to 15 residues. Germline CDR1 reads SGHDT; CDR2 reads YYEEEE. The CDR3 sequence is CASSLFGAANTEAFF. Together with reference TRBV5-6 and TRBJ1-1, the CDR3 gives the full variable domain: DAGVTQSPTHLIKTRGQQVTLRCSPKSGHDTVSWYQQALGQGPQFIFQYYEEEERQRGNFPDRFSGHQFPNYSSELNVNALLLGDSALYLCASSLFGAANTEAFFGQGTRLTVV.

The chain has TRBV7-6 and TRBJ2-2; TCRdb calls TRBD1, which cannot be checked without DNA. Germline CDR1 is SGHVS and CDR2 is FNYEAQ. CDR3 length equals 14 residues. CDR3 sequence reads: CASSSAGGTGELFF.

V usage is TRBV3-1 and J usage is TRBJ2-3. The CDR3 has 13 amino acids. CDR1 and CDR2 from the germline V gene are LGHDT and YNNKEL (reference sequence). CDR3 in amino acids: CASSLSVPDTQYF.

This clonotype shows up as medium-sized (0.01 to 0.1%) by frequency. The rearrangement joins TRBV20-1 to TRBJ1-2; no DNA is available, so the TRBD1 call from TCRdb remains unchecked. In germline, CDR1 is DFQATT, CDR2 SNEGSKA (reference sequence). There are 16 residues in the CDR3. CDR3 residues: CSARALRDREGYGYTF.

V gene TRBV18 combines with J gene TRBJ1-1; TCRdb indicates TRBD1, and absent DNA this call remains unverified. This CDR3 region has 13 residues. Germline lookup yields CDR1 KGHSH and CDR2 LQKENI. CDR3 protein: CASSPYPDSEAFF.

According to its frequency, this clonotype is medium-sized (0.01 to 0.1%). This chain links TRBV9 with TRBJ2-5; TCRdb lists TRBD1, though no DNA is available to test this call. Germline-derived CDR1 and CDR2 are SGDLS and YYNGEE. The CDR3 spans 15 residues. CDR3 sequence: CASSVSLDREQTQYF.

Judged by frequency, this clonotype is medium-sized (0.01 to 0.1%). The chain couples TRBV28 to TRBJ2-5; TCRdb picks TRBD1, but there is no DNA to check that call. The germline gives CDR1 MDHEN, CDR2 SYDVKM. The length of the CDR3 is 14 residues. CDR3 loop: CASSYGQGKETQYF.

V gene TRBV12-3 or TRBV12-4 combines with J gene TRBJ2-1; TCRdb's D call of TRBD1 is untestable without DNA. The CDR3 runs 15 residues. The CDR3 sequence: CASSSYGTPSNEQFF.

The chain uses TRBV6-1 and TRBJ2-1; TCRdb's D call, TRBD2, is unchecked because there is no DNA. This CDR3 contains 14 residues. The germline gives CDR1 MNHNS, CDR2 SASEGT. Here the CDR3 reads CASSEIPGPSEQFF.

This clonotype ranks as medium-sized (0.01 to 0.1%) in terms of frequency. This rearrangement joins TRBV7-2 to TRBJ2-1; TCRdb lists TRBD1, though no DNA is available to test this call. This CDR3 is 16 amino acids long. Germline V gene data show CDR1 as SGHTA and CDR2 as FQGNSA. CDR3 in amino acids: CASSPEPTGWWNEQFF.

The gene calls are TRBV29-1 and TRBJ1-2; TCRdb designates TRBD1, a call that cannot be tested without DNA. The CDR3 is made up of 14 amino acids. Germline V gene lookup returns CDR1 SQVTM and CDR2 ANQGSEA. The chain's CDR3 is CSVTRDRSNYGYTF.

The chain combines TRBV2 with TRBJ2-3. Germline V CDR1 and CDR2: SNHLY, FYNNEI. This CDR3 is built from 15 residues. The CDR3 sequence is CASSESPGEADTQYF.

The J gene is TRBJ2-1, the V gene TRBV11-2; lacking DNA, the TRBD1 call made by TCRdb goes unchecked. CDR1 and CDR2 from the germline V gene are SGHAT and FQNNGV. The CDR3 contains 15 residues. CDR3 in amino acids: CASSQPNREDNEQFF.